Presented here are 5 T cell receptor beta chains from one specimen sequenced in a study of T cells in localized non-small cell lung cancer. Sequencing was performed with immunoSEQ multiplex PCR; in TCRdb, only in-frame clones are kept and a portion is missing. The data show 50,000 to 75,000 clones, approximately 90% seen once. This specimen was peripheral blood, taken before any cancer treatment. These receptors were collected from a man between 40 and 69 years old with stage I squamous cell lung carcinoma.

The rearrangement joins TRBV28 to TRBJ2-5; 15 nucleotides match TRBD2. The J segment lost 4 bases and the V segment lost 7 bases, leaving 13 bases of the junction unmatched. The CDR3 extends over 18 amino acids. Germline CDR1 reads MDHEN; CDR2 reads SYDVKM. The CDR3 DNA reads TGTGCCAGCACCCGGACTAGCGGGAGGGCCGAATTCTCAGAGACCCAGTACTTC. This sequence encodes CASTRTSGRAEFSETQYF.

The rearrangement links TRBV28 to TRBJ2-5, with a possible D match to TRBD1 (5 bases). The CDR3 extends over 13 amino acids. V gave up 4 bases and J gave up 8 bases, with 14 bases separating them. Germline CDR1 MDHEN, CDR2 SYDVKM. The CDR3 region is CASSSPGKRTQYF. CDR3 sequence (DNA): TGTGCCAGCAGTTCCCCAGGGAAGAGAACCCAGTACTTC.

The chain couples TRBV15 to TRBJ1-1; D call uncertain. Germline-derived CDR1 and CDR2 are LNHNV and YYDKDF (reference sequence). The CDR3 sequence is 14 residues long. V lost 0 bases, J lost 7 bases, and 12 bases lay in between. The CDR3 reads CATSRDASWGEAFF. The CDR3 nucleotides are TGTGCCACCAGCAGAGATGCTTCTTGGGGTGAAGCTTTCTTT.

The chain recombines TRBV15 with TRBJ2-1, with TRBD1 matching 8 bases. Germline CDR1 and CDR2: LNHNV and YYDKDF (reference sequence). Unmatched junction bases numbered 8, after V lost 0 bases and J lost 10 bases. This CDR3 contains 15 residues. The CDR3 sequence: CATSRDLTGGSEQFF. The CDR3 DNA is TGTGCCACCAGCAGAGATCTCACAGGGGGGAGCGAGCAGTTCTTC.

CDR3 sequence reads: CASSITRDTEAFF. DNA of the CDR3: TGTGCCAGTAGTATAACACGGGACACTGAAGCTTTCTTT. The rearrangement joins TRBV19 to TRBJ1-1; D ambiguous. The V end was cut by 2 bases, the J end by 3 bases, with 7 bases between. The CDR3 has 13 amino acids. CDR1 is LNHDA, CDR2 SQIVND, per germline (reference sequence).